This T cell receptor (beta chain) was sequenced during a study of T cell responses to AZD1222 COVID-19 vaccine. Study-level results: White British ancestry dominated among donors, who included more females, and clonal diversity was possibly underestimated. Receipt of two AZD1222 doses was followed by a rise in Spike-specific TCR breadth and depth.

As for this clone: What it binds is not known.

V lost 4 bases to trimming and J lost 0 bases, with 9 bases between them. CDR1 and CDR2 (germline): PRHDT, FYEKMQ (reference sequence). There are 15 residues in the CDR3. TCRdb's table, derived via immunoSEQ multiplex PCR, lists solely in-frame clones and lacks some. The table shows about 55,000 clones, with roughly 90% occurring only once. The genes are TRBV13 and TRBJ1-4; D gene unclear. Source: peripheral blood, taken on day 0 of AZD1222 vaccination. This TCR came from an adult in good health. CDR3 DNA sequence: TGTGCCAGCAGCTCGGACCGAGCAACTAATGAAAAACTGTTTTTT. This translates into CASSSDRATNEKLFF.